The present T cell receptor beta chain was sequenced within a study of T cell repertoires in cytomegalovirus infection. About the research overall: Recently identified HLA-C-restricted and well-studied HLA-B-restricted CMV epitopes were used. Signatures in public TCR beta sequences pointed to both CMV infection and matching HLA type. Findings and caveats of the study: The ex vivo response was dominated by HLA-C-restricted CMV-specific TCR beta clonotypes. Carriage of CMV together with the relevant HLA was identifiable through cumulative public TCR beta family frequency.

In TCRdb, the reads were re-called with MiXCR into one record per CDR3 protein. The data contain approximately 500,000 distinct CDR3 sequences, around a third of them singletons. The CDR3 is made up of 15 amino acids. Germline V gives CDR1 SQVTM, CDR2 ANQGSEA. The V gene end was trimmed by 5 bases and the J gene end by 4 bases; junction bases not matched to a gene: 11. This clonotype has only a few counts. The antigen remains unidentified. The chain employs TRBV29-1 and TRBJ1-1, with 9 bases lining up with TRBD1. The material was cultured PBMCs, obtained from culture after CMV antigen stimulation. The source is a human donor in good health (CMV status not recorded). Some clones in this sample may be carry-over from other donors' samples. In DNA, the CDR3 is TGCAGCGTTACCCCTCTCGGACAGGGGATCACTGAAGCTTTCTTT. Its translation is CSVTPLGQGITEAFF.